This is a list of T cell receptor beta chains from one sample in a study of T cell responses to AZD1222 COVID-19 vaccine. Sequencing used immunoSEQ multiplex PCR; TCRdb keeps in-frame clones, though not all of them. The sample holds some 130,000 clones, around 85% seen once. Sequenced material: peripheral blood, taken 28 days after the second dose of the MenACWY control vaccine. These receptors all stem from an adult who received the MenACWY meningococcal vaccine as a control. Each CDR3 is given with its conserved first and last residue. The order of the fields is J gene, V gene, clone size, D gene, CDR3 protein, CDR3 DNA. The D gene is left open where the match is weak. Expanded clones are given a class, and other clones once, few, many or no size at all.

J: TRBJ2-7; V: TRBV11-3; size: .; D: TRBD2; CDR3: CASSSTSGRWEQYF; DNA: TGTGCCAGCAGCTCCACTAGCGGGAGATGGGAGCAGTACTTC
J: TRBJ2-2; V: TRBV5-1; size: .; D: .; CDR3: CASSFAGISGELFF; DNA: TGCGCCAGCAGCTTTGCGGGGATCTCCGGGGAGCTGTTTTTT
J: TRBJ2-7; V: TRBV11-3; size: once; D: .; CDR3: CASSLDRGRNSYEQYF; DNA: TGTGCCAGCAGCTTAGATCGAGGGAGAAACTCCTACGAGCAGTACTTC
J: TRBJ1-5; V: TRBV24-1; size: .; D: .; CDR3: CATSDLQDNQPQHF; DNA: TGTGCCACCAGTGATTTGCAGGACAATCAGCCCCAGCATTTT
J: TRBJ1-5; V: TRBV5-1; size: .; D: .; CDR3: CASSLTGNQPQHF; DNA: TGCGCCAGCAGCTTGACAGGCAATCAGCCCCAGCATTTT
J: TRBJ2-1; V: TRBV4-3; size: few; D: TRBD2; CDR3: CASSQGLAGGPNNEQFF; DNA: TGCGCCAGCAGCCAGGGACTAGCGGGAGGGCCCAACAATGAGCAGTTCTTC
J: TRBJ2-1; V: TRBV27; size: .; D: TRBD2; CDR3: CASSLRDEDGRAMFYEQFF; DNA: TGTGCCAGCAGTTTAAGGGATGAGGACGGGAGGGCCATGTTCTATGAGCAGTTCTTC
J: TRBJ1-1; V: TRBV7-6; size: .; D: .; CDR3: CASSSCRVGSTEAFF; DNA: TGTGCCAGCAGCAGTTGCAGGGTGGGGAGCACTGAAGCTTTCTTT
J: TRBJ1-1; V: TRBV5-1; size: .; D: .; CDR3: CASSLAPGGPGAFF; DNA: TGCGCCAGCAGCTTGGCCCCCGGGGGTCCCGGAGCTTTCTTT
J: TRBJ2-1; V: TRBV29-1; size: .; D: TRBD1; CDR3: CSVRTGEGRSYNEQFF; DNA: TGCAGCGTCCGAACAGGGGAAGGAAGGTCGTACAATGAGCAGTTCTTC
J: TRBJ1-1; V: TRBV12-3/TRBV12-4; size: .; D: .; CDR3: CASRLDAPQQAFF; DNA: TGTGCCAGCAGACTAGACGCCCCCCAGCAAGCTTTCTTT
J: TRBJ2-7; V: TRBV7-9; size: .; D: TRBD2; CDR3: CASSLGASGSYEQYF; DNA: TGTGCCAGCAGCTTAGGGGCTAGCGGGAGTTACGAGCAGTACTTC
J: TRBJ1-4; V: TRBV28; size: .; D: .; CDR3: CASSLSPGRINEKLFF; DNA: TGTGCCAGCAGTTTGAGCCCGGGACGGATAAATGAAAAACTGTTTTTT
J: TRBJ1-2; V: TRBV5-5; size: .; D: .; CDR3: CASSLAGGQTIYGYTF; DNA: TGTGCCAGCAGCTTGGCCGGCGGACAGACCATCTATGGCTACACCTTC
J: TRBJ1-2; V: TRBV4-1; size: .; D: .; CDR3: CASSQVGGSGYTF; DNA: TGCGCCAGCAGCCAAGTCGGGGGGTCTGGCTACACCTTC
J: TRBJ2-5; V: TRBV15; size: few; D: .; CDR3: CATSFHGGVQETQYF; DNA: TGTGCCACCAGCTTCCATGGGGGCGTTCAAGAGACCCAGTACTTC
J: TRBJ2-1; V: TRBV4-2; size: once; D: .; CDR3: CASSQDHGAARVVNEQFF; DNA: TGTGCCAGCAGCCAAGATCATGGGGCAGCGAGGGTGGTCAATGAGCAGTTCTTC
J: TRBJ2-1; V: TRBV11-3; size: .; D: TRBD2; CDR3: CASSLSSGRGAEQFF; DNA: TGTGCCAGCAGCTTAAGTAGCGGGAGGGGTGCTGAGCAGTTCTTC
J: TRBJ1-4; V: TRBV7-6; size: .; D: .; CDR3: CASSLGSALTNNEKLFF; DNA: TGTGCCAGCAGCTTAGGCTCAGCGTTAACCAATAATGAAAAACTGTTTTTT
J: TRBJ2-7; V: TRBV6-6; size: .; D: .; CDR3: CASTTIVELKQYF; DNA: TGTGCCAGCACTACAATAGTGGAGCTGAAGCAGTACTTC
J: TRBJ2-6; V: TRBV11-2; size: .; D: .; CDR3: CASSLQASVSGANVLTF; DNA: TGTGCCAGCAGCTTACAGGCTAGCGTATCTGGGGCCAACGTCCTGACTTTC
J: TRBJ1-5; V: TRBV21-1; size: .; D: .; CDR3: CASSKGNFGNQPQHF; DNA: TGTGCCAGCAGCAAAGGAAATTTTGGAAATCAGCCCCAGCATTTT
J: TRBJ2-5; V: TRBV3-1/TRBV3-2; size: .; D: TRBD2; CDR3: CASGWSGTSQETQYF; DNA: TGTGCCAGCGGATGGTCCGGGACTAGCCAAGAGACCCAGTACTTC
J: TRBJ1-2; V: TRBV7-9; size: once; D: .; CDR3: CASSLIEATNYGYTF; DNA: TGTGCCAGCAGCTTAATCGAAGCGACCAACTATGGCTACACCTTC
J: TRBJ2-2; V: TRBV27; size: .; D: .; CDR3: CASSLGGGFIRGTGELFF; DNA: TGTGCCAGCAGCCTAGGTGGGGGGTTCATTCGCGGTACCGGGGAGCTGTTTTTT
J: TRBJ2-1; V: TRBV3-1/TRBV3-2; size: .; D: .; CDR3: CASSQDLGRSSYNEQFF; DNA: TGTGCCAGCAGCCAAGATTTGGGACGAAGCTCCTACAATGAGCAGTTCTTC
J: TRBJ1-3; V: TRBV28; size: .; D: .; CDR3: CASSEMGAGNTIYF; DNA: TGTGCCAGCAGTGAAATGGGCGCGGGAAACACCATATATTTT
J: TRBJ1-6; V: TRBV3-1/TRBV3-2; size: .; D: .; CDR3: CASSQVMGSPLHF; DNA: TGTGCCAGCAGCCAAGTAATGGGCTCACCCCTCCACTTT
J: TRBJ2-5; V: TRBV6-5; size: .; D: .; CDR3: CASSTWGNQETQYF; DNA: TGTGCCAGCAGTACTTGGGGGAACCAAGAGACCCAGTACTTC
J: TRBJ1-2; V: TRBV6-5; size: .; D: .; CDR3: CASSFDSRGYTF; DNA: TGTGCCAGCAGTTTCGACAGCCGGGGCTACACCTTC
J: TRBJ1-1; V: TRBV10-3; size: .; D: .; CDR3: CAITPAGWERGTEAFF; DNA: TGTGCCATCACCCCTGCGGGTTGGGAAAGGGGTACTGAAGCTTTCTTT
J: TRBJ1-6; V: TRBV7-2; size: .; D: TRBD1; CDR3: CASSFRDRLSSYNSPLHF; DNA: TGTGCCAGCAGCTTTAGGGACAGACTGAGCTCCTATAATTCACCCCTCCACTTT
J: TRBJ2-1; V: TRBV27; size: few; D: .; CDR3: CASSLDSYNEQFF; DNA: TGTGCCAGCAGTTTAGATTCCTACAATGAGCAGTTCTTC
J: TRBJ1-1; V: TRBV5-1; size: .; D: .; CDR3: CASSLGSGDTEAFF; DNA: TGCGCCAGCAGCTTGGGATCCGGGGACACTGAAGCTTTCTTT
J: TRBJ1-3; V: TRBV7-9; size: .; D: .; CDR3: CASSRREDTIYF; DNA: TGTGCCAGCAGCCGACGGGAGGACACCATATATTTT
J: TRBJ1-6; V: TRBV7-9; size: .; D: .; CDR3: CASSPQGGFNSPLHF; DNA: TGTGCCAGCAGCCCACAGGGAGGGTTTAATTCACCCCTCCACTTT